A single sample is the source of the 26 T cell receptor beta chains below, sequenced in a study of human T cells and chemical hapten exposure. This sample's time point: healthy volunteer bleed at 6 weeks. Blood, whole and unfractionated, served as the source for total RNA extraction. TCRdb reprocessed the RACE reads via MiXCR and lists one record per CDR3 protein. Among more than 60,000 distinct CDR3 sequences listed, over 7% were seen once. Material for sequencing was whole blood. The receptors stem from a male donor in good health. Some clones in this sample may be carry-over from other donors' samples.

The rearrangement joins TRBV2 to TRBJ2-3; 8 bases match TRBD2. In germline, CDR1 is SNHLY, CDR2 FYNNEI. V lost 5 bases and J lost 3; bases outside the gene matches: 10. The CDR3 sequence is 16 residues long. The CDR3 sequence: CASSRTGTRNTDTQYF. In nucleotides, the CDR3 is TGTGCCAGCAGTCGTACCGGGACTAGAAATACAGATACGCAGTATTTT.

CDR3 region: CASSLDPDRANTEAFF. For the CDR3, the DNA is TGCGCCAGCAGCTTGGATCCGGACAGGGCGAACACTGAAGCTTTCTTT. The gene calls are TRBV5-1 and TRBJ1-1; 8 bases map to TRBD1. The CDR3 has 16 residues. Trimming removed 0 bases from V and 1 base from J; junction bases left unmatched: 5. The germline gives CDR1 SGHRS, CDR2 YFSETQ.

This rearrangement joins TRBV20-1 to TRBJ2-1; TRBD2 matches 9 bases. The CDR3 has 14 amino acids. In germline, CDR1 is DFQATT, CDR2 SNEGSKA (reference sequence). Unmatched junction bases numbered 4, after V lost 0 bases and J lost 7 bases. CDR3 nucleotides: TGCAGTGCTAGAGATCTCCTAGCGGGAAATGAGCAGTTCTTC. Protein: CSARDLLAGNEQFF.

The chain carries TRBV27 and TRBJ1-4; D might be TRBD1 (5 bases). V lost 3 bases to trimming and J lost 11 bases, with 19 bases between them. Germline lookup yields CDR1 MNHEY and CDR2 SMNVEV (reference sequence). The CDR3 consists of 15 residues. CDR3 region: CASSFITGLARKLFF. CDR3 nucleotide sequence: TGTGCCAGCAGTTTCATAACAGGTTTGGCAAGGAAACTGTTTTTT.

This clonotype was picked up a small number of times. CDR3 sequence: CASSLGDRYTDTQYF. DNA of the CDR3: TGTGCCAGCAGTTTAGGGGACAGATACACAGATACGCAGTATTTT. The chain links TRBV27 to TRBJ2-3; 7 positions agree with TRBD1. There are 15 residues in the CDR3. The ends lost 2 bases at V and 2 bases at J; junction bases unmatched: 4. Germline values: CDR1 MNHEY, CDR2 SMNVEV (reference sequence).

The J gene is TRBJ2-1, the V gene TRBV11-2; D call uncertain. The V and J ends lost 1 base and 4 bases respectively, with 5 bases between them. The CDR3 has 13 amino acids. The germline gives CDR1 SGHAT, CDR2 FQNNGV. Here the CDR3 DNA reads TGTGCCAGCAGCTTAGCCTTATACAATGAGCAGTTCTTC. Its protein is CASSLALYNEQFF.

The chain uses TRBV29-1 and TRBJ2-7, with 7 bases aligning to TRBD1. CDR3 size: 12 residues. CDR1 and CDR2 (germline): SQVTM, ANQGSEA. With 4 bases clipped from V and 7 bases from J, the junction kept 7 bases outside the gene matches. This CDR3 is CSVGQGEGEQYF. The CDR3 nucleotides read TGCAGCGTTGGACAGGGAGAGGGGGAGCAGTACTTC.

This clonotype was seen a few times. The CDR3 is CSASPRDPNQPQHF. DNA for the CDR3: TGCAGTGCTAGTCCCAGGGACCCCAATCAGCCCCAGCATTTT. The V and J genes are TRBV20-1 and TRBJ1-5; D perhaps matches TRBD1 (5 bases). CDR1 is DFQATT and CDR2 is SNEGSKA in the germline V gene (reference sequence). The CDR3 consists of 14 residues. V dropped 3 bases and J dropped 3 bases, with 12 bases sitting between them.

This rearrangement joins TRBV6-5 to TRBJ2-5; 8 nucleotides match TRBD2. J was trimmed by 14 bases and V by 0 bases; bases with no gene match: 11. The germline V gene encodes CDR1 MNHEY and CDR2 SVGAGI. The CDR3 is 14 residues long. The chain's CDR3 is CASSYSNREGQSYF. In DNA form, the CDR3 reads TGTGCCAGCAGTTACTCGAACCGGGAGGGCCAAAGTTACTTC.

V gene TRBV29-1 combines with J gene TRBJ2-3; no firm D call. The V end lost 6 bases, the J end lost 4 bases, and 8 bases lay between the germline ends. The CDR3 loop spans 11 amino acids. Germline loops: CDR1 SQVTM, CDR2 ANQGSEA. CDR3 sequence (DNA): TGCAGCGTCGCCAGAGCAGATACGCAGTATTTT. It codes for CSVARADTQYF.

This clonotype turned up a few times. The chain uses TRBV14 and TRBJ2-7; TRBD1 matches at 9 bases. The germline gives CDR1 SGHDN, CDR2 FVKESK. The CDR3 length is 14 residues. V lost 4 bases, J lost 7 bases, and 8 bases stayed unmatched. The DNA for the CDR3 is TGTGCCAGCAGCCGGGACAGGGTACTGCATGAGCAGTACTTC. Protein product: CASSRDRVLHEQYF.

The gene calls are TRBV6-5 and TRBJ1-1; D might be TRBD1 (6 bases). Per the germline V gene, CDR1 is MNHEY and CDR2 is SVGAGI. The CDR3 is 15 amino acids. The ends were cut back, 6 bases at V and 3 bases at J, with 17 bases in the middle. CDR3 in amino acids: CASSSRGSGYTEAFF. Written as DNA, the CDR3 is TGTGCCAGCAGCTCGAGGGGGTCGGGGTACACTGAAGCTTTCTTT.

This clonotype was detected only a few times. The gene calls are TRBV6-5 and TRBJ2-1; tentative D call: TRBD2 (6 bases). The CDR3 is 14 amino acids. Trimming took off 2 bases at V and 9 bases at J, with 14 bases between the two ends. Germline V gives CDR1 MNHEY, CDR2 SVGAGI. Here the CDR3 reads CASSYRVVGGEQFF. CDR3 DNA: TGTGCCAGCAGTTACCGGGTAGTCGGGGGTGAGCAGTTCTTC.

This clonotype was observed a few times. The CDR3 DNA sequence: TGTGCCAGCAGACCAACTAGCGGGGGCCGCACCGATGAGCAGTTCTTC. This encodes CASRPTSGGRTDEQFF. V and J are TRBV3-1 and TRBJ2-1, with 11 bases matching TRBD2. Germline V gene data show CDR1 as LGHDT and CDR2 as YNNKEL (reference sequence). The CDR3 sequence is 16 residues long. V was clipped by 6 bases and J by 8 bases; unmatched bases: 12.

In its sample, this clonotype was seen many times. The J gene is TRBJ2-3, the V gene TRBV29-1; maybe TRBD2 (6 bases). The germline V and J ends were trimmed by 4 bases and 1 base, with 12 bases remaining between them. The germline V gene has CDR1 SQVTM and CDR2 ANQGSEA. There are 14 residues in the CDR3. CDR3 amino acids: CSVVPGVGTDTQYF. CDR3 nucleotides: TGCAGCGTTGTCCCGGGGGTCGGCACAGATACGCAGTATTTT.

In this sample, this clonotype turned up a few times. At one boundary the junction diverges from the germline segment, which might be a read error. The chain joins TRBV18 to TRBJ2-7, with D perhaps matching TRBD1 (6 bases). The CDR3 runs 16 residues. Germline V lookup: CDR1 KGHSH, CDR2 LQKENI. The CDR3 spells CASSPLGRGSSYEQYF. The CDR3 region has the DNA TGTGCCAGCTCCCCACTAGGCAGGGGAAGCTCCTACGAGCAGTACTTC.

There are a few counts of this clonotype. The chain carries TRBV10-3 and TRBJ2-2; 8 nucleotides agree with TRBD1. The length of the CDR3 is 17 residues. Losses at the gene ends were 4 bases for V and 0 bases for J; bases not matched to a gene: 7. The germline CDR1 and CDR2 sequences are ENHRY and SYGVKD. This chain's CDR3 is CAISALRGQPNTGELFF. The CDR3 DNA reads as TGTGCCATCAGTGCCCTCAGGGGGCAACCGAACACCGGGGAGCTGTTTTTT.

In its sample, this clonotype was seen many times. The rearrangement joins TRBV7-9 to TRBJ1-2; TRBD1 matches at 8 bases. CDR3 length: 19 amino acids. Trimming took 3 bases from V and 0 from J; bases not matched to a gene: 15. CDR1 is SEHNR and CDR2 is FQNEAQ in the germline V gene (reference sequence). CDR3 in DNA: TGTGCCAGCAGCTTTCCATACTCCGGGACAGGCACTCCTAACTATGGCTACACCTTC. Protein product: CASSFPYSGTGTPNYGYTF.

V and J are TRBV4-2 and TRBJ1-1, with 9 nucleotides matching TRBD1. V lost 0 bases and J lost 5; bases outside the gene matches: 10. CDR3 length: 17 amino acids. CDR1 and CDR2 from the germline V gene are LGHNA and YNFKEQ. CDR3 nucleotides: TGTGCCAGCAGCCAAGAACCCCTGGGGACAGGGAGGACTGAAGCTTTCTTT. It codes for CASSQEPLGTGRTEAFF.

This clonotype was found a few times. The chain couples TRBV11-2 to TRBJ2-1, with 13 bases fitting TRBD2. Per the germline V gene, CDR1 is SGHAT and CDR2 is FQNNGV. This CDR3 is built from 16 residues. Germline trimming cut 1 base from V and 7 bases from J; bases unmatched to any gene: 4. CDR3: CASSLVWTSGRNEQFF. The DNA for the CDR3 is TGTGCCAGCAGCTTAGTTTGGACTAGCGGGAGAAATGAGCAGTTCTTC.

The V call is TRBV29-1, the J call TRBJ1-1, with 7 nucleotides matching TRBD1. The CDR3 runs 12 residues. With 7 bases clipped from V and 6 bases from J, the junction kept 8 bases outside the gene matches. CDR1 SQVTM and CDR2 ANQGSEA come from the germline V gene. The CDR3 region is CSADRERPEAFF. The CDR3 nucleotides read TGCAGCGCTGACAGGGAGCGGCCTGAAGCTTTCTTT.

This clonotype was found many times. CDR3 loop: CATSSSRGVTEAFF. CDR3 nucleotide sequence: TGTGCCACCAGCAGTAGCAGGGGAGTCACTGAAGCTTTCTTT. The chain links TRBV15 to TRBJ1-1; TRBD1 is a possible D gene (6 bases). CDR1 and CDR2 from the germline V gene are LNHNV and YYDKDF (reference sequence). The length of the CDR3 is 14 residues. V lost 3 bases and J lost 4, with 12 bases in between.

In its sample, this clonotype was seen a few times. V is TRBV2 and J is TRBJ2-7, with 9 bases lining up with TRBD2. Trimming removed 7 bases from V and 0 bases from J; junction bases left unmatched: 1. This CDR3 contains 13 residues. Germline-derived CDR1 and CDR2 are SNHLY and FYNNEI. The CDR3 DNA is TGTGCCAGCACTAGCGGGAACTCCTACGAGCAGTACTTC. Translating it yields CASTSGNSYEQYF.

This clonotype came up a few times. J is TRBJ1-1 and V is TRBV12-3 or TRBV12-4; weak D call: TRBD1 (6 bases). CDR3 length: 14 residues. V lost 6 bases, J lost 1 base, and 12 bases lay in between. CDR3 nucleotide sequence: TGTGCCAGCAGACCCACAGGGCAGAACACTGAAGCTTTCTTT. Translated: CASRPTGQNTEAFF.

In this sample, this clonotype turned up a few times. The gene calls are TRBV18 and TRBJ1-2, with 9 bases fitting TRBD1. Per the germline V gene, CDR1 is KGHSH and CDR2 is LQKENI. The ends lost 3 bases at V and 2 bases at J; junction bases unmatched: 1. CDR3 size: 14 residues. The CDR3: CASSPGTGNYGYTF. CDR3 nucleotide sequence: TGTGCCAGCTCACCCGGGACAGGGAACTATGGCTACACCTTC.

At least ten counts were recorded for this clonotype. The V call is TRBV3-1, the J call TRBJ2-2; 11 bases are a match to TRBD2. V shed 0 bases, J shed 3 bases, and the junction held 12 bases outside the gene matches. CDR1 is LGHDT and CDR2 is YNNKEL in the germline V gene (reference sequence). This CDR3 spans 20 amino acids. CDR3: CASSQESSRALAGDTGELFF. In DNA form, the CDR3 reads TGTGCCAGCAGCCAAGAGTCTAGCAGGGCACTAGCGGGAGACACCGGGGAGCTGTTTTTT.